One sample yielded the 19 T cell receptor beta chains listed below, sequenced in a study of T cell repertoires in cytomegalovirus infection. TCRdb redid the calling of the reads with MiXCR, one entry per CDR3 protein. This sample yields approximately 1,000,000 distinct CDR3 sequences, of which roughly 31% are seen a single time; over 12% belongs to the top ten. These TCRs' antigens remain unknown. Sequenced here: cultured CD8+ T cells from PBMCs, sampled from culture after CMV antigen stimulation. The receptors shown here come from a human donor in good health (CMV status not recorded). Some clones in this sample may be carry-over from other donors' samples.

This chain links TRBV10-3 with TRBJ1-2; tentative D call: TRBD1 (5 bases). Looked up from germline, CDR1 is ENHRY and CDR2 is SYGVKD. V lost 5 bases to trimming and J lost 2 bases, with 18 bases between them. This CDR3 spans 16 amino acids. Here the CDR3 reads CAISRGRREANYGYTF. In nucleotides, the CDR3 is TGTGCCATCAGTCGGGGTCGCAGGGAAGCCAACTATGGCTACACCTTC.

This clonotype appeared a few times. This sequence joins TRBV13 and TRBJ2-4; D is tentatively TRBD1 or TRBD2 (5 bases each). The CDR3 covers 17 residues. V shed 4 bases and J shed 0 bases, with 16 bases lying between them. The germline V gene encodes CDR1 PRHDT and CDR2 FYEKMQ (reference sequence). The CDR3 loop reads CASSSRPGPQAKNIQYF. CDR3 DNA sequence: TGTGCCAGCAGCTCCCGACCGGGGCCCCAAGCCAAAAACATTCAGTACTTC.

V is TRBV12-3 or TRBV12-4 and J is TRBJ1-1; no clear D. This CDR3 has 12 residues. V lost 3 bases, J lost 6 bases, and 8 bases lay in between. This CDR3 is CASSFLLPEAFF. DNA of the CDR3: TGTGCCAGCAGTTTCCTCCTACCTGAAGCTTTCTTT.

The genes are TRBV6-2 or TRBV6-3 and TRBJ2-2, with D hard to call. CDR1 is MNHEY and CDR2 is SVGEGT in the germline V gene. The CDR3 length is 14 residues. Trimming shortened V by 10 bases and J by 6 bases, and 18 bases separated the two germline ends. CDR3 coding DNA: TGTGCCATCTCAGGTCGCCAACCGGCCGGGGAGCTGTTTTTT. Amino acid sequence: CAISGRQPAGELFF.

The chain carries TRBV6-1 and TRBJ2-1; 7 nucleotides match TRBD2. The CDR3 is made up of 14 amino acids. Germline values: CDR1 MNHNS, CDR2 SASEGT. V shed 3 bases, J shed 6 bases, and the junction held 5 bases outside the gene matches. CDR3 sequence reads: CASSDPGEGNEQFF. CDR3 coding DNA: TGTGCCAGCAGTGACCCCGGGGAGGGCAATGAGCAGTTCTTC.

This clonotype was seen at least ten times. The V and J genes are TRBV12-3 or TRBV12-4 and TRBJ2-2; possible D gene TRBD1, 6 bases. Trimming removed 4 bases from V and 4 bases from J, with 13 bases in between. This CDR3 has 15 amino acids. The CDR3 is CASSYQGMGTGELFF. As DNA, the CDR3 is TGTGCCAGCAGTTATCAGGGGATGGGCACCGGGGAGCTGTTTTTT.

This chain links TRBV5-5 with TRBJ2-1; 9 bases fit TRBD2. J lost 0 bases, V lost 2 bases, and 9 bases had no gene match. The germline CDR1 and CDR2 sequences are SGHKS and YYEKEE (reference sequence). This CDR3 region has 18 residues. The CDR3 sequence is CASSLKLAGRSSYNEQFF. The CDR3, as DNA: TGTGCCAGCAGCTTAAAACTAGCGGGCCGGAGCTCCTACAATGAGCAGTTCTTC. The variable domain in full, with the rest retrieved from reference TRBV5-5 and TRBJ2-1, is DAGVTQSPTHLIKTRGQQVTLRCSPISGHKSVSWYQQVLGQGPQFIFQYYEKEERGRGNFPDRFSARQFPNYSSELNVNALLLGDSALYLCASSLKLAGRSSYNEQFFGPGTRLTVL.

The chain couples TRBV7-2 to TRBJ2-1; 7 nucleotides line up with TRBD2. J was trimmed by 7 bases and V by 1 base; bases with no gene match: 13. The CDR3 sequence is 17 residues long. CDR1 is SGHTA, CDR2 FQGNSA, per germline. The CDR3 spells CASSLDHGIAGRNEQFF. The CDR3 bases are TGTGCCAGCAGCTTAGATCATGGGATAGCGGGTAGGAATGAGCAGTTCTTC. The complete variable domain, with remaining parts taken from reference TRBV7-2 and TRBJ2-1, reads GAGVSQSPSNKVTEKGKDVELRCDPISGHTALYWYRQSLGQGLEFLIYFQGNSAPDKSGLPSDRFSAERTGGSVSTLTIQRTQQEDSAVYLCASSLDHGIAGRNEQFFGPGTRLTVL.

This clonotype has ten or more counts. The rearrangement uses TRBV7-9 and TRBJ2-1, with a possible D match to TRBD2 (5 bases). Germline V gene lookup returns CDR1 SEHNR and CDR2 FQNEAQ (reference sequence). Trimming took 1 base from V and 2 from J, leaving 9 bases between them. The CDR3 is 15 amino acids. CDR3 region: CASSLGGYTYNEQFF. The DNA of the CDR3 is TGTGCCAGCAGCTTAGGCGGGTATACCTACAATGAGCAGTTCTTC. Full variable domain (rest looked up from reference TRBV7-9 and TRBJ2-1): DTGVSQNPRHKITKRGQNVTFRCDPISEHNRLYWYRQTLGQGPEFLTYFQNEAQLEKSRLLSDRFSAERPKGSFSTLEIQRTEQGDSAMYLCASSLGGYTYNEQFFGPGTRLTVL.

A single count supports this clonotype. A much larger clone differs from this one at a single base, so this may be a read error. This sequence joins TRBV7-2 and TRBJ1-1, with TRBD1 as a possible D gene (5 bases). Germline values: CDR1 SGHTA, CDR2 FQGNSA. This CDR3 comprises 16 residues. DNA of the CDR3: TGTGTCACCTCACATTTCAGCGTGCAGGGAAACACTGAAGCTTTCTTT. This gives the protein CVTSHFSVQGNTEAFF.

This rearrangement joins TRBV6-1 to TRBJ2-7; 8 bases align to TRBD1. The CDR3 spans 15 residues. Germline V gene sequence: CDR1 MNHNS, CDR2 SASEGT. J gave up 3 bases and V 2 bases, and 6 bases lay outside the gene matches. The CDR3 loop is CASSERQGTYYEQYV. For the CDR3, the DNA is TGTGCCAGCAGTGAACGACAGGGGACCTACTACGAGCAGTACGTC.

The chain recombines TRBV28 with TRBJ2-5, with 10 bases identical to TRBD2. The CDR3 consists of 16 residues. Germline CDR1 reads MDHEN; CDR2 reads SYDVKM. After removal of 1 base from V and 0 bases from J, the junction contained 2 bases not matched to a gene. For the CDR3, the DNA is TGTGCCAGCAGTTTATCACTAGCGGGGTACCAAGAGACCCAGTACTTC. Translated, it gives CASSLSLAGYQETQYF.

The V and J genes are TRBV27 and TRBJ2-1; 9 positions agree with TRBD2. Trimming cost V 7 bases and J 7 bases; bases outside gene matches: 8. Germline CDR1 and CDR2: MNHEY and SMNVEV (reference sequence). This CDR3 spans 14 amino acids. CDR3 loop: CASIGGGVGNEQFF. The CDR3 coding sequence is TGTGCCAGCATTGGCGGGGGGGTTGGGAATGAGCAGTTCTTC.

This clonotype has more than one count but fewer than ten. This chain joins TRBV7-8 and TRBJ2-1; TRBD2 aligns across 7 bases. The CDR3 contains 14 residues. Germline loops: CDR1 SGHVS, CDR2 FQNEAQ. V was pared by 5 bases and J by 10 bases, with 11 bases of the junction left unmatched. CDR3 nucleotides: TGTGCCAGCAGCCGTGGACTAGGCCCTCAGGAGCAGTTCTTC. Residues: CASSRGLGPQEQFF. Based on the CDR3 plus reference TRBV7-8 and TRBJ2-1, the full variable domain is GAGVSQSPRYKVAKRGQDVALRCDPISGHVSLFWYQQALGQGPEFLTYFQNEAQLDKSGLPSDRFFAERPEGSVSTLKIQRTQQEDSAVYLCASSRGLGPQEQFFGPGTRLTVL.

This clonotype occurred many times. The chain links TRBV7-9 to TRBJ1-1; no clear D gene. The V gene lost 9 bases and the J gene lost 0 bases, with 11 bases spanning the gap. This CDR3 contains 13 residues. Germline V gene sequence: CDR1 SEHNR, CDR2 FQNEAQ (reference sequence). This chain's CDR3 is CASYGEMNTEAFF. Written as DNA, the CDR3 is TGTGCCAGTTATGGGGAAATGAACACTGAAGCTTTCTTT.

This clonotype was found a few times. This rearrangement joins TRBV27 to TRBJ1-1; D remains unclear. This CDR3 region has 15 residues. V lost 4 bases to trimming and J lost 0 bases, with 12 bases between them. Germline assignment: CDR1 MNHEY and CDR2 SMNVEV (reference sequence). CDR3 nucleotide sequence: TGTGCCAGCAGTTCCAAAAATACAGTGAACACTGAAGCTTTCTTT. Protein: CASSSKNTVNTEAFF.

The DNA for the CDR3 is TGTGCCAGCAGCTTCCGACAGGGGGCGGGTGAGCAGTACTTC. This translates into CASSFRQGAGEQYF. The chain has TRBV7-9 and TRBJ2-7; 10 bases fit TRBD1. The V and J ends lost 3 bases and 7 bases, in that order; junction bases with no gene match: 6. The CDR3 runs 14 residues. Germline V gene sequence: CDR1 SEHNR, CDR2 FQNEAQ (reference sequence).

This chain links TRBV5-6 with TRBJ2-7; no clear D gene. There are 12 residues in the CDR3. Germline lookup yields CDR1 SGHDT and CDR2 YYEEEE. V lost 1 base to trimming and J lost 6 bases, with 8 bases between them. CDR3 protein: CASSLMRSEQYV. The CDR3, as DNA: TGTGCCAGCAGCTTGATGAGGAGCGAGCAGTACGTC.

The chain has TRBV6-5 and TRBJ2-1; perhaps TRBD1 as D (6 bases). Germline V gene data show CDR1 as MNHEY and CDR2 as SVGAGI. The CDR3 covers 17 residues. Trimming pared 0 bases from V and 5 bases from J, leaving 17 bases between. The CDR3: CASSYSRGTYSNNEQFF. The CDR3 bases are TGTGCCAGCAGTTACTCGAGGGGGACCTACTCGAACAATGAGCAGTTCTTC.